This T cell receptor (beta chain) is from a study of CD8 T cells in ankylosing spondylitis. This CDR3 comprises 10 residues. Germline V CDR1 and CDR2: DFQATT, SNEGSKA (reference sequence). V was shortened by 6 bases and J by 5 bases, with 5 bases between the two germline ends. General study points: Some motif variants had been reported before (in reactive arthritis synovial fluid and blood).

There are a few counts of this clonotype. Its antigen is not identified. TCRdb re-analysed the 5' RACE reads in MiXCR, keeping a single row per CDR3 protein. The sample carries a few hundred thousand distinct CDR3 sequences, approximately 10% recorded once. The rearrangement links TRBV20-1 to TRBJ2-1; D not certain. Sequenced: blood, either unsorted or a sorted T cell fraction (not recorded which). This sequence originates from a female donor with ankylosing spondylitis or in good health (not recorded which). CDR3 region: CSAADNEQFF. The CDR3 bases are TGCAGTGCCGCCGACAATGAGCAGTTCTTC.